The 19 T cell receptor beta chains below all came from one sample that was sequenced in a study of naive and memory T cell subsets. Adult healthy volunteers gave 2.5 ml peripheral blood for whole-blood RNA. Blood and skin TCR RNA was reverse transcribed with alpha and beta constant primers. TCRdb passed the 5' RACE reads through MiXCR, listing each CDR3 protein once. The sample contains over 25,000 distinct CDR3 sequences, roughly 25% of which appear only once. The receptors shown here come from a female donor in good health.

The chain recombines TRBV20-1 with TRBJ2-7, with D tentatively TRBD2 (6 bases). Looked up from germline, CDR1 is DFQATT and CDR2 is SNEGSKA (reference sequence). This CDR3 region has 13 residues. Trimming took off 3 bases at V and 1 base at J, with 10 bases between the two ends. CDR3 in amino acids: CSASWGVSYEQYF. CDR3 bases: TGCAGTGCTAGCTGGGGGGTGTCCTACGAGCAGTACTTC.

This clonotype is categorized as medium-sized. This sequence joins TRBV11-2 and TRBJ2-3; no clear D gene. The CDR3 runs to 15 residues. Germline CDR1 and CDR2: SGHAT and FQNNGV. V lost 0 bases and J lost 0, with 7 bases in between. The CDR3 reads CASSLDGGSTDTQYF. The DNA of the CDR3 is TGTGCCAGCAGCTTAGACGGTGGTAGCACAGATACGCAGTATTTT.

Here the CDR3 DNA reads TGCGCCAGCAGCGAGGGACAGGGCCCCTACAATGAGCAGTTCTTC. Amino acid sequence: CASSEGQGPYNEQFF. The chain uses TRBV5-1 and TRBJ2-1, with 9 bases fitting TRBD1. The CDR3 consists of 15 residues. In germline, CDR1 is SGHRS, CDR2 YFSETQ. J gave up 2 bases and V 4 bases, and 4 bases lay outside the gene matches.

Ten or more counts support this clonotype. In nucleotides, the CDR3 is TGCAGTACCAAGGACAGATACAATGAGCAGTTCTTC. This encodes CSTKDRYNEQFF. V gene TRBV20-1 combines with J gene TRBJ2-1; perhaps TRBD1 as D (6 bases). Germline V gives CDR1 DFQATT, CDR2 SNEGSKA (reference sequence). V lost 8 bases and J 4 bases, leaving 12 bases between the germline ends. The CDR3 loop spans 12 amino acids.

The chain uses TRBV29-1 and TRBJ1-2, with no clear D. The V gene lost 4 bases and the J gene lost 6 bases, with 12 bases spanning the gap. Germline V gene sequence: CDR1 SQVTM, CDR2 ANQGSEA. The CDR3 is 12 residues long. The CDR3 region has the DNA TGCAGCGTTGTCGGGCAATCGGATGGCTACACCTTC. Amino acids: CSVVGQSDGYTF.

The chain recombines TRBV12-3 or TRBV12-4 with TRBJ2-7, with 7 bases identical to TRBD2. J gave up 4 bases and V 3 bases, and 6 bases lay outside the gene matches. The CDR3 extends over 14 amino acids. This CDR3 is CASSFGGGLYEQYF. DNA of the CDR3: TGTGCCAGCAGTTTCGGCGGGGGATTATACGAGCAGTACTTC.

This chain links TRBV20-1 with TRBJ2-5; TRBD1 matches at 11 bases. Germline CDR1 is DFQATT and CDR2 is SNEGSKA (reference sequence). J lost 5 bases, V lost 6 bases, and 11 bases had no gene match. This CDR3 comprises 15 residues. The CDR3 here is CSAGHGQGAEETQYF. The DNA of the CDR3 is TGCAGTGCCGGCCATGGACAGGGGGCGGAGGAGACCCAGTACTTC.

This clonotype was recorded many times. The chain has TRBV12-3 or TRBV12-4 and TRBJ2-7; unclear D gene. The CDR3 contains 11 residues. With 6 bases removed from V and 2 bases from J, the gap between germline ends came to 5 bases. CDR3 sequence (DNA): TGTGCCAGCAGCCTAACCTACGAGCAGTACTTC. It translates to CASSLTYEQYF.

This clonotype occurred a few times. The CDR3 DNA follows: TGCAGCGTTGAGGGAACGGCTTTCACAGATACGCAGTATTTT. Its protein is CSVEGTAFTDTQYF. The chain employs TRBV29-1 and TRBJ2-3; D is uncertain. This CDR3 is 14 amino acids long. CDR1 is SQVTM, CDR2 ANQGSEA, per germline. V lost 3 bases and J 2 bases, leaving 12 bases between the germline ends.

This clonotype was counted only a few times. The CDR3: CASSARSTDTQYF. CDR3 coding DNA: TGTGCCAGCAGCGCTAGAAGCACAGATACGCAGTATTTT. The chain joins TRBV7-3 to TRBJ2-3; D remains unclear. The CDR3 runs 13 residues. The germline gives CDR1 SGHTA, CDR2 FQGTGA. The V end was cut by 5 bases, the J end by 0 bases, with 6 bases between.

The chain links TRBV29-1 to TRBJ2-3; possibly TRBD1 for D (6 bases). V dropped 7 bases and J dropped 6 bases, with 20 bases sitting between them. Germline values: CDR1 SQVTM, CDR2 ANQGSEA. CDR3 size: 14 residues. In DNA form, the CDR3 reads TGCAGCGCATCGGACAGTTTAAGGGAGGATACGCAGTATTTT. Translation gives CSASDSLREDTQYF.

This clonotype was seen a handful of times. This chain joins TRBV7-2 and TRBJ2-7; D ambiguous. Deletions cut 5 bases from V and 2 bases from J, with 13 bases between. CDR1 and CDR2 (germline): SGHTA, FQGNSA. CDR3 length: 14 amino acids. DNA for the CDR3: TGTGCCAGCAGCCCGGGCGGCGGCACCTACGAGCAGTACTTC. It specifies CASSPGGGTYEQYF.

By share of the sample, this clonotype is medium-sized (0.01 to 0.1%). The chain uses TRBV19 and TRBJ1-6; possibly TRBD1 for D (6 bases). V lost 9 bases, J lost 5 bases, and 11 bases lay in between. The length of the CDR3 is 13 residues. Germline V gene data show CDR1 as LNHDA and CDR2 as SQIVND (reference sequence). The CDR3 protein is CASRQVDNSPLHF. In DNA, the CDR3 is TGTGCCAGCAGACAGGTTGATAATTCACCCCTCCACTTT.

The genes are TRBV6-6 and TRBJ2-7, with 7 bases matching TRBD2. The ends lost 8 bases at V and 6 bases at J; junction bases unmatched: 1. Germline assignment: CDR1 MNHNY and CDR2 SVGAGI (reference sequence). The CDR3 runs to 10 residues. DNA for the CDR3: TGTGCCAGCGGGGGGGGCGAGCAGTACTTC. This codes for CASGGGEQYF.

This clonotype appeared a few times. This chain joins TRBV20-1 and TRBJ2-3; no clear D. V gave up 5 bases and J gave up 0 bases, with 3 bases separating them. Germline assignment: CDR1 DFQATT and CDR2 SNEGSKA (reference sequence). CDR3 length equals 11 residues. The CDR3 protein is CSALSTDTQYF. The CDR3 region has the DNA TGCAGTGCTCTTAGCACAGATACGCAGTATTTT.

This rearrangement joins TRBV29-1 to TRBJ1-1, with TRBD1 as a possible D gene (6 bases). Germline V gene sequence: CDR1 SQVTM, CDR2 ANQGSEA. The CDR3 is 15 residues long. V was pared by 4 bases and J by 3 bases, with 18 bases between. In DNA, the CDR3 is TGCAGCGTTGTTAGGGGGACGAGATACCACACTGAAGCTTTCTTT. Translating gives CSVVRGTRYHTEAFF.

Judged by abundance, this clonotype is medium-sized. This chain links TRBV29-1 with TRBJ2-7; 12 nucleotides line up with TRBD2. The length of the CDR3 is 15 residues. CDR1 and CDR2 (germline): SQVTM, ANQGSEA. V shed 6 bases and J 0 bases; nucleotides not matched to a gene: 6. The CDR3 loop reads CSVLTSGRSSYEQYF. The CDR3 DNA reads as TGCAGCGTACTCACTAGCGGGAGGAGCTCCTACGAGCAGTACTTC.

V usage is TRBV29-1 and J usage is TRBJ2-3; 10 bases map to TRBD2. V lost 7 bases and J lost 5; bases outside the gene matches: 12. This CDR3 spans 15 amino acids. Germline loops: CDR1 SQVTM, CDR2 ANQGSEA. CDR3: CSATPSGRAKDTQYF. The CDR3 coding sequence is TGCAGCGCAACCCCCAGCGGGAGGGCCAAAGATACGCAGTATTTT.

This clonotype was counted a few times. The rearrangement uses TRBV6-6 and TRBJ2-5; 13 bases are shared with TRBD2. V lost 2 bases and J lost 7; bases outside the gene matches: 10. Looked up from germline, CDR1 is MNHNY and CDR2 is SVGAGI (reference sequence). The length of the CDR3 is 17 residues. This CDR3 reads CASSYNDRLAGGGTQYF. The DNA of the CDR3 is TGTGCCAGCAGTTACAATGATCGACTAGCGGGGGGAGGGACCCAGTACTTC.